This TCR beta chain was obtained from a study of T cell clones after liver transplantation. About the research overall: Immunosuppression withdrawal was tried within 2 years after liver transplantation in this trial.

Unstimulated PBMCs were sorted into CD3+CD4+ and CD3+CD8+ populations. TCRdb's table, derived via immunoSEQ multiplex PCR, lists solely in-frame clones and lacks some. The sample has 50,000 to 60,000 clones, 70% to 75% seen once. Germline lookup yields CDR1 SQVTM and CDR2 ANQGSEA. Trimming took 4 bases from V and 5 from J, leaving 11 bases between them. There are 12 residues in the CDR3. V gene TRBV29-1 combines with J gene TRBJ1-1; the D gene is possibly TRBD1 (5 bases). This receptor was identified in a human patient who received a liver transplant. Some of the T cells may derive from the graft donor. Source: CD4+ T cells from blood, taken at the 22-month timepoint. The CDR3 DNA reads as TGCAGCGTTGGTCAGGGTCGGACTGAAGCTTTCTTT. Translating gives CSVGQGRTEAFF.